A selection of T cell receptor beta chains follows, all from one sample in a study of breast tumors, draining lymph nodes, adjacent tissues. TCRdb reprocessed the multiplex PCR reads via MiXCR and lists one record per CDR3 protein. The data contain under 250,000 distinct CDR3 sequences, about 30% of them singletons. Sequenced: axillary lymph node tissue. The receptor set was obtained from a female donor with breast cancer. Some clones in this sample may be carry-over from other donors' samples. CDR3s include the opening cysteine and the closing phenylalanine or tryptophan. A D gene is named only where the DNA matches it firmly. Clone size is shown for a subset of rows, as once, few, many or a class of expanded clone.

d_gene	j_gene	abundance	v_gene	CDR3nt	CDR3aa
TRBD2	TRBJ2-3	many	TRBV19	TGTGCCAGTAGTACCCCTAGCGGGAAGAGCACAGATACGCAGTATTTT	CASSTPSGKSTDTQYF
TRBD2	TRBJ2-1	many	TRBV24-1	TGTACCACCAGTGCCTTCCACCGGACTAGCGGGAATAACTCCTACAATGAGCAGTTCTTC	CTTSAFHRTSGNNSYNEQFF
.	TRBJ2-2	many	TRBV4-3	TGCGCCAGCAGCCCACACAGCACTAGGGTCATGAACACCGGGGAGCTGTTTTTT	CASSPHSTRVMNTGELFF
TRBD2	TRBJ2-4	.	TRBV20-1	TGCAGTGCTCGGACTAGCGGGAGGGGGAACATTCAGTACTTC	CSARTSGRGNIQYF
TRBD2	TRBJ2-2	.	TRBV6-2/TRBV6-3	TGTGCCAGCAGTTACGAACTAGGGACTAGCGGGAGACCCGGGGAGCTGTTTTTT	CASSYELGTSGRPGELFF
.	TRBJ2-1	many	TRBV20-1	TGCAGTGCCGCTGTAGGGGCCTACAATGAGCAGTTCTTC	CSAAVGAYNEQFF
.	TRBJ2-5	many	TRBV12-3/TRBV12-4	TGTGCCAGCAGCCCCGGACAGCAAGAGACCCAGTACTTC	CASSPGQQETQYF
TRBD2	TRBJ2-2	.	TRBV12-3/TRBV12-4	TGTGCCAGCAGTTTAGTGCGGGAGGGGACGACCACCGGGGAGCTGTTTTTT	CASSLVREGTTTGELFF
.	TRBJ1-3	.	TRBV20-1	TGCGGTGCTAGAGAGACATGGGACTCTGCAAACACCATATATTTT	CGARETWDSANTIYF
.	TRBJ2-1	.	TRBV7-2	TGTGCCAGCAGACAAAGTGGGGTAATGATAAATGAGCAGCTCTTC	CASRQSGVMINEQLF
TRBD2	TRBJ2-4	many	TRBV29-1	TGCAGCGTTGAATCCTCCGGACTAGCGGGTTTAGCCAAAAACATTCAGTACTTC	CSVESSGLAGLAKNIQYF
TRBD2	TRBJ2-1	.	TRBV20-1	TGCAGTGCTAAACGGATAGGGGAGGGTTCCAATGAGCAGTTCTTC	CSAKRIGEGSNEQFF
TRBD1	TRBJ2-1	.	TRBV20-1	TGCAGTGCTGCCGGGACAGGGGGCTACAATGAGCAGTTCTTC	CSAAGTGGYNEQFF
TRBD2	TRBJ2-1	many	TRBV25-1	TGTGCCAGCAGTGAAATAAGGACTAGCGGAGGGGGTAATGAGCAGTTCTTC	CASSEIRTSGGGNEQFF
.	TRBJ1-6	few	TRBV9	TGTGCCAGCAGCCGACGACTATTGGGACATCCAGAAGCAACCTATAATTCACCCCTCCACTTT	CASSRRLLGHPEATYNSPLHF
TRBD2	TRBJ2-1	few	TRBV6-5	TGTGCCAGCAGTGGACTAGCGGGAGGGAGCTCCTACAATGAGCAGTTCTTC	CASSGLAGGSSYNEQFF
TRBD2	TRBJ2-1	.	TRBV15	TGTGCCACCAGCAGAGCAACTAGCGTGAATGAGCAGTTCTTC	CATSRATSVNEQFF
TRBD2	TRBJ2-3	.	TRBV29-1	TGCAGAGGTGGGAGCGGGACTAGCACAGATACGCAGTATTTT	CRGGSGTSTDTQYF
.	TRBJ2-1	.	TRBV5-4	TGTGCCAGCAGCACGGGGTCCGGGAGCTACAATGAGCAGTTCTTC	CASSTGSGSYNEQFF
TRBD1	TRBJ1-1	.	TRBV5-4	TGTGCCAGCAGCGTACCAGGGGGACATAACACTGAAGCTTTCTTT	CASSVPGGHNTEAFF
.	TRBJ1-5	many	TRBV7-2	TGTGCCAGCAGCGTGTGGGAGGGTCAGCCCCAGCATTTT	CASSVWEGQPQHF
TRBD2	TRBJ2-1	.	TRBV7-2	TGTGCCAGCAGCCGGGGCAGGAGCGGGAGCAGGTATGAGCAGTTCTTC	CASSRGRSGSRYEQFF
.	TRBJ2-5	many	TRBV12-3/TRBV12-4	TGTGCCAGCAGTTTCACCGTTGGGGGGACCCAGTACTTC	CASSFTVGGTQYF
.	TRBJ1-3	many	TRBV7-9	TGTGCCAGCAGCTCAGGACGGAGCTCTGGAAACACCATATATTTT	CASSSGRSSGNTIYF
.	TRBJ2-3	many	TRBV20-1	TGCAGTGCTAGGACAGGGAGGGCTATAGATACGCAGTATTTT	CSARTGRAIDTQYF
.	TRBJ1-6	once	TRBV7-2	TGTGCCAGCAGCTTTCCGGGACTAGCGGGACCCCTCCACTTT	CASSFPGLAGPLHF
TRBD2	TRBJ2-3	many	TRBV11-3	TGTGCCAGCAGCTTAGGCGGGAGGTTGGGGGGCACAGATACGCAGTATTTT	CASSLGGRLGGTDTQYF
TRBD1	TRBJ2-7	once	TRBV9	TGTGCCAGCAGCGCGAGAGGTGCGGGACAGGGGCGATACGAGCAGTACTTC	CASSARGAGQGRYEQYF
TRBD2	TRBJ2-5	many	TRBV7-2	TGTGCCAGCAGCTACCGACGAAGAGGCGGGAGTAGTGAGACCCAGTACTTC	CASSYRRRGGSSETQYF
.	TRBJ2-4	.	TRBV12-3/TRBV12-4	TGTGCCAGCAGTTTTCACCAGGGCCAAAACATTCAGTACTTC	CASSFHQGQNIQYF
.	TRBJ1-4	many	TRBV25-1	TGTGCCAGCAGTGAATATCGGGGGTCGGCGGGGGAAAAACTGTTTTTT	CASSEYRGSAGEKLFF
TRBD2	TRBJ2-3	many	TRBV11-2	TGTGCCAGCAGCCTATTTACCACTAGCGCTACTAGCACAGATACGCAGTATTTT	CASSLFTTSATSTDTQYF
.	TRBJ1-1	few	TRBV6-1	TGTGCCACAAAAGGGGGGTTTTTGATCACTGAAGCTTTCTTT	CATKGGFLITEAFF
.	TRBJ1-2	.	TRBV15	TGTGCCACCAGCAGAGAGAGCTATGGCTACACCTTC	CATSRESYGYTF
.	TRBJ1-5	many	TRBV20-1	TGCAGTGCTAAACACCGGACGGCTAGCAATCAGCCCCAGCATTTT	CSAKHRTASNQPQHF
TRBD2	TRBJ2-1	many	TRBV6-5	TGTGCCAGCAGTTACTCGTCGGCGGGAGGGGGATACAATGAGCAGTTCTTC	CASSYSSAGGGYNEQFF
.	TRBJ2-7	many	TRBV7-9	TGTGCCAGCAGCTTAGCGGTTTCCCAGGGGGGAGGCCACGAGCAGTACTTC	CASSLAVSQGGGHEQYF
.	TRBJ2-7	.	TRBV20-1	TGCAGTGCTAGGGGGAACTACGAGCAGTACTTC	CSARGNYEQYF
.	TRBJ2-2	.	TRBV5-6	TGTGCCAGTAGCCCGTTCTTCGCGGAGCTGTTTTTT	CASSPFFAELFF
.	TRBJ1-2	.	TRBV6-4	TGTGCCAGCAGTGAGGCTAGCGGGTCAGGGGCTAGTGGCTACACCTTC	CASSEASGSGASGYTF
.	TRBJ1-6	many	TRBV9	TGTGCCAGCAGTCGATCAGCCTATAATTCACCCCTCCACTTT	CASSRSAYNSPLHF
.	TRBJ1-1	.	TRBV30	TGTGCCTGGAGTAAGGGGCTGGATGAAGCTTTCTTT	CAWSKGLDEAFF
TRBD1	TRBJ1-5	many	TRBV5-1	TGCGCCAGCAGACACGGGACAGGGGGCGATCAGCCCCAGCATTTT	CASRHGTGGDQPQHF
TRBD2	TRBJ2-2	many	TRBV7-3	TGTGCCAGCAGCTTTCGCCCAGCGGGATCATACGGGGAGCTGTTTTTT	CASSFRPAGSYGELFF
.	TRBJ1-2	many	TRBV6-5	TGTGCCAGCAGGCACCCCGGGACAAACTATGGCTACACCTTC	CASRHPGTNYGYTF
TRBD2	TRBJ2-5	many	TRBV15	TGTGCCACCAGCCCGAGCGGGAGGGCCCTCGAGACCCAGTACTTC	CATSPSGRALETQYF
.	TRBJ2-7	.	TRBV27	TGTGCCAGCAGCCACGGGGGGCCTTGGGGGCAGTACTTC	CASSHGGPWGQYF
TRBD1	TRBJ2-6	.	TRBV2	TGTGCCAGCAGTGAACTCCAGGGGGCCGGTGGGGCCAACGTCCTGACTTTC	CASSELQGAGGANVLTF
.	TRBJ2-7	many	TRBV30	TGTGCCTGGGCCGACAGTGGTTGGCGGGAGCAGTACTTC	CAWADSGWREQYF
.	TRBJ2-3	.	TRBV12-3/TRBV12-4	TGTGCCAACTCACTTCCCTACACAGATACGCAGTATTTT	CANSLPYTDTQYF